Described below is a single TCR beta chain sequence and its context. Here immunoSEQ multiplex PCR was the method, and the copy in TCRdb shows in-frame clones only, minus some. Of fewer than 350,000 clones in the sample, around 86% are singletons; the top ten hold over 2.5%. This entry is derived from a study of blood T cell repertoires in COVID-19. V was pared by 4 bases and J by 9 bases, with 10 bases between. Per germline, CDR1 SGHTA and CDR2 FQGNSA. There are 12 residues in the CDR3. The chain couples TRBV7-2 to TRBJ1-5, with a tentative D call TRBD1 (6 bases). The sample was peripheral blood. The TCR sequence derives from a woman aged 55-70 years with active or convalescent COVID-19. Here the CDR3 reads CASSSPQGPQHF. The CDR3 DNA follows: TGTGCCAGCAGCTCACCACAGGGGCCCCAGCATTTT.